What follows is one T cell receptor (beta chain) and its context. No antigen is known for it. Time point reported: blood from clinic visit 5 months post-surgery; TSC patient then seizure free. Only cases whose brain tissue showed the highest T cell transcript signatures were sequenced. Patients received at least one anti-epileptic drug before surgery. The CDR3 totals 15 residues. Germline assignment: CDR1 SGHAT and CDR2 FQNNGV. The trim removed 5 bases at V and 4 bases at J, leaving 7 bases unmatched. Method: immunoSEQ multiplex PCR; TCRdb's copy keeps in-frame clones and lacks some. The repertoire holds about 340,000 clones, 93% seen once, with under 7% in the top ten. These data originate in a study of brain T cells in children with intractable seizures. Notes on the study in general: Viral specificity was inferred only from CDR3 similarity; HCMV serostatus was unknown. Pre- and post-surgery blood differed in depth, so pre-surgery absences may be undersampling.

The TCR comes from a boy in the first two years of life with tuberous sclerosis and intractable seizures. The input for sequencing was peripheral blood, taken around 5 months after surgery. This rearrangement joins TRBV11-2 to TRBJ1-1; 10 bases align to TRBD1. The CDR3 here is CASSHFRTGGTEAFF. The CDR3 bases are TGTGCCAGCAGCCACTTCAGGACAGGGGGCACTGAAGCTTTCTTT. Filled out from reference TRBV11-2 and TRBJ1-1, the complete variable domain reads EAGVAQSPRYKIIEKRQSVAFWCNPISGHATLYWYQQILGQGPKLLIQFQNNGVVDDSQLPKDRFSAERLKGVDSTLKIQPAKLEDSAVYLCASSHFRTGGTEAFFGQGTRLTVV.